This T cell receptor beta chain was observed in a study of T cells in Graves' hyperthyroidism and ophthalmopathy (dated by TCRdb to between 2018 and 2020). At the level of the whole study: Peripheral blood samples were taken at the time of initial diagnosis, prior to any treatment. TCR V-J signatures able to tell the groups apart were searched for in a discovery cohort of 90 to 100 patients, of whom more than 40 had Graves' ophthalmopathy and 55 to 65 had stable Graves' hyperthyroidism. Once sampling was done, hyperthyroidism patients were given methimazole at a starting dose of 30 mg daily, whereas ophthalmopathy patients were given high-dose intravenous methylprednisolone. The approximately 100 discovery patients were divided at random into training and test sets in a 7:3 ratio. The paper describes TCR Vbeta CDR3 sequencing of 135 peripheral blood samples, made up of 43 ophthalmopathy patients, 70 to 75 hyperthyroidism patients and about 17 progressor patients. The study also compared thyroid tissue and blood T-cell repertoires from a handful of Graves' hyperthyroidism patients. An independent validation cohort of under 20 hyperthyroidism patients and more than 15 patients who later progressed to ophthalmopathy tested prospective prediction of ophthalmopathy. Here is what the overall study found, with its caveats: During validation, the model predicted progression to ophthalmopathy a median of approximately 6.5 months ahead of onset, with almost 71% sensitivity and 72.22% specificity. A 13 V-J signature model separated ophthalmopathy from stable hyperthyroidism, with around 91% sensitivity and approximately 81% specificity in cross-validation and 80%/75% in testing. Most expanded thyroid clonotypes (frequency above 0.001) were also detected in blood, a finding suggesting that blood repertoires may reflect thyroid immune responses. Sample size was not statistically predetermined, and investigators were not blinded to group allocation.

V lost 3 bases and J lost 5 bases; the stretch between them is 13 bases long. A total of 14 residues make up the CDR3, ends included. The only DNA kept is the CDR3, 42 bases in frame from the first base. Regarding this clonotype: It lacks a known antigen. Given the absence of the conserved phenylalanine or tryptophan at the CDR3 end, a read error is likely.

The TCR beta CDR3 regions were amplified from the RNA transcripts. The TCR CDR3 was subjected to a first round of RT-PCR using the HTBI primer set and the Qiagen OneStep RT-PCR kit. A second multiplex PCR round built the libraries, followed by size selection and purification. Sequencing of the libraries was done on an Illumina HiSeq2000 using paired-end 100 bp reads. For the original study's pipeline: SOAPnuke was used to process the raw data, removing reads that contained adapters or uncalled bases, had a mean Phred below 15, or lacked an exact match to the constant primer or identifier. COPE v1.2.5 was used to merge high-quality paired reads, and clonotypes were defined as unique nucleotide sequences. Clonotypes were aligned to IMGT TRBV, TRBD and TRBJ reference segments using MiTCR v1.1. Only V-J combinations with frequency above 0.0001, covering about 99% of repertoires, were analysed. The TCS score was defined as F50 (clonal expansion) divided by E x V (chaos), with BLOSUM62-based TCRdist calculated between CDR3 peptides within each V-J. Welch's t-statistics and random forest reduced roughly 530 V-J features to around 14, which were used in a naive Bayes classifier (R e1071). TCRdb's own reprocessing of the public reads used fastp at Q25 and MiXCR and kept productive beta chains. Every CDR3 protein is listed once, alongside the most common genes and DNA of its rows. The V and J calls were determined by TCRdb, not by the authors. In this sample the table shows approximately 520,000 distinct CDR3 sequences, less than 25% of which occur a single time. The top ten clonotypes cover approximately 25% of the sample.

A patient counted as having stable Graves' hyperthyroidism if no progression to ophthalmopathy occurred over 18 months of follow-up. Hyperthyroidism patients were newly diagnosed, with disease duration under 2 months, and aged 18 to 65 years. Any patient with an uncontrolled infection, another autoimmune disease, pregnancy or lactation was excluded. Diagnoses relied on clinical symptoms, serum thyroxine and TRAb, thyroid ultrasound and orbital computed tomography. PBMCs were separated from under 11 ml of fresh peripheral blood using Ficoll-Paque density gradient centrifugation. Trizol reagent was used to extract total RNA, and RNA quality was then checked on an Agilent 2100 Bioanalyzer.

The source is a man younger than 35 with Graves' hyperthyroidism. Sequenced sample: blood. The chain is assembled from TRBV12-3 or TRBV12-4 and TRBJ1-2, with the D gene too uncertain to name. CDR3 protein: CASSLAPSGYGYTS. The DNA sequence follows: TGTGCCAGCAGTTTGGCCCCCTCGGGATATGGCTACACCTCC.